The rows below give T cell receptor beta chains drawn from one sample of a study of T cell changes during pregnancy in multiple sclerosis. Only in-frame clones appear in the TCRdb table, and some are missing; sequencing was by immunoSEQ multiplex PCR. The data contain 100,000 or so clones, 90% to 95% of them singletons. Sequencing used peripheral blood, obtained in the first trimester of pregnancy. The source is a female donor with multiple sclerosis, enrolled in a pregnancy study. Both conserved end residues are part of each CDR3. D genes are given only for firm matches.

TRBV7-9	-	TRBJ1-5	TGTGCCAGTTCGATTTTTTTGGGGGGAAATAGCAATCAGCCCCAGCATTTT	CASSIFLGGNSNQPQHF
TRBV29-1	TRBD1	TRBJ2-7	TGCAGCGTAGTAAAAGACAGGGGCGAGCAGTACTTC	CSVVKDRGEQYF
TRBV7-9	TRBD1	TRBJ1-4	TGTGCCAGCAGCCAAGGGGGCCCAGCGGAAAAACTGTTTTTT	CASSQGGPAEKLFF
TRBV21-1	-	TRBJ2-1	TGTGCCAGCAGCCCTTGCGTGACTAGCGGGGGGTCCATCCCCTCGGGGAATGAGCAGTTCTTC	CASSPCVTSGGSIPSGNEQFF
TRBV2	-	TRBJ1-1	TGTGCCAGCACCGACATTTCCCAAGCTTTCTTT	CASTDISQAFF
TRBV2	TRBD2	TRBJ2-3	TGTGCCAGCAGCCTCATCATGAGCGGGGGGGCGATTAGCACAGATACGCAGTATTTT	CASSLIMSGGAISTDTQYF
TRBV2	-	TRBJ1-2	TGTGCCAGCAGTGTTAACCGAGGGGGCTACACCTTC	CASSVNRGGYTF
TRBV27	TRBD1	TRBJ1-6	TGTGCCAGCAGTCAGACCCCGGGACAGGGGAGTTCACCCCTCCACTTT	CASSQTPGQGSSPLHF
TRBV7-2	-	TRBJ2-3	TGTGCCAGCAGCTTCCTAACAGATACGCAGTATTTT	CASSFLTDTQYF
TRBV27	TRBD1	TRBJ2-7	TGTGCCAGCAGTCCCCTCGGGACAGGGCCCGTGGAGCAGTACTTC	CASSPLGTGPVEQYF
TRBV4-1	-	TRBJ2-7	TGCGCCAGCAGCCAAGCGGGGGAGCAGTACTTC	CASSQAGEQYF
TRBV11-2	-	TRBJ1-1	TGTGCCAGCAGCTTACTTTTTTGGGGAGGCACTGAAGCTTTCTTT	CASSLLFWGGTEAFF
TRBV29-1	TRBD2	TRBJ2-5	TGCAGCACCCGACTAGCGGGGGGGATAGAGACCCAGTACTTC	CSTRLAGGIETQYF
TRBV9	TRBD2	TRBJ2-7	TGTGCCAGCAGCCTAGCGGGGGGGACCCTTTACGAGCAGTACTTC	CASSLAGGTLYEQYF
TRBV19	-	TRBJ1-1	TGTGCCAGTAGTATTAAGAGAAACACTGAAGCTTTCTTT	CASSIKRNTEAFF